Listed below are T cell receptor beta chains from one sample, sequenced in a study of T cells after yellow fever vaccination. Each CDR3 protein is one row after TCRdb ran MiXCR on the 5' RACE reads. The table records roughly 330,000 distinct CDR3 sequences, 6.8% of them present only once. This material consisted of PBMCs, taken 45 days after the first yellow fever vaccination. These receptors were collected from a young man who received the YFV17D yellow fever vaccine. Both conserved end residues are part of each CDR3. A D gene is named only where the DNA matches it firmly. Clone size, where shown, is once, few, many, or a class for clones that have expanded.

v_gene	j_gene	d_gene	abundance	CDR3aa	CDR3nt
TRBV19	TRBJ2-3	NA	few	CASSMQEMDTQYF	TGTGCCAGTAGTATGCAGGAAATGGATACGCAGTATTTT
TRBV5-1	TRBJ2-5	TRBD2	few	CASSHLGEGETQYF	TGCGCCAGCAGCCACCTAGGGGAGGGAGAGACCCAGTACTTC
TRBV20-1	TRBJ2-1	NA	NA	CSARDGGLGGNEQFF	TGCAGTGCTAGAGATGGGGGGCTGGGGGGCAATGAGCAGTTCTTC
TRBV20-1	TRBJ2-3	NA	few	CSASPGAPDTQYF	TGCAGTGCTAGCCCGGGGGCCCCAGATACGCAGTATTTT
TRBV7-2	TRBJ2-5	NA	few	CASSFNWGGEETQYF	TGTGCCAGCTCCTTTAACTGGGGCGGGGAAGAGACCCAGTACTTC
TRBV4-1	TRBJ2-3	NA	many	CASSQVAGTDTQYF	TGCGCCAGCAGCCAAGTGGCAGGCACAGATACGCAGTATTTT
TRBV10-3	TRBJ1-1	NA	NA	CAITLTENTEAFF	TGTGCCATCACATTAACGGAGAACACTGAAGCTTTCTTT
TRBV7-8	TRBJ2-1	NA	NA	CASSHSGRGRNEQFF	TGTGCCAGCAGCCATAGTGGGAGGGGGCGGAATGAGCAGTTCTTC
TRBV5-1	TRBJ2-3	NA	many	CASSLEVGADTQYF	TGCGCCAGCAGCTTGGAGGTAGGCGCAGATACGCAGTATTTT
TRBV12-3/TRBV12-4	TRBJ2-1	NA	many	CASSEGGYEQFF	TGTGCCAGCAGCGAAGGGGGGTATGAGCAGTTCTTC
TRBV12-3/TRBV12-4	TRBJ1-2	NA	few	CATIRGDGYTF	TGTGCCACCATCCGAGGGGATGGCTACACCTTC
TRBV20-1	TRBJ2-7	NA	NA	CSARDSAYEQYF	TGCAGTGCTAGGGACAGTGCCTACGAGCAGTACTTC
TRBV5-4	TRBJ2-6	NA	many	CASSAGPGANVLTF	TGTGCCAGCAGCGCCGGTCCCGGGGCCAACGTCCTGACTTTC
TRBV12-5	TRBJ1-5	NA	NA	CASGLGGMDQPQHF	TGTGCTAGTGGTCTGGGGGGGATGGATCAGCCCCAGCATTTT
TRBV7-2	TRBJ2-3	NA	few	CASSFPGSWSPDTQYF	TGTGCCAGCAGCTTCCCGGGATCCTGGAGCCCCGATACGCAGTATTTT
TRBV7-2	TRBJ1-6	NA	many	CASSLDSNSPLHF	TGTGCCAGCAGCCTCGACAGCAATTCACCCCTCCACTTT
TRBV4-1	TRBJ1-6	NA	NA	CASSLQGAAPGYNSPLHF	TGCGCCAGCAGCCTACAAGGTGCGGCACCAGGTTATAATTCACCCCTCCACTTT
TRBV5-1	TRBJ1-1	TRBD1	many	CASSSPGQGVPFF	TGCGCCAGCAGCTCACCGGGACAGGGTGTACCTTTCTTT
TRBV5-1	TRBJ2-3	TRBD1	many	CASSPGQGTDTQYF	TGTGCCAGCAGCCCTGGACAGGGCACAGATACGCAGTATTTT
TRBV20-1	TRBJ2-7	TRBD2	NA	CSASGPPSGQYF	TGCAGTGCTAGCGGACCGCCTAGCGGGCAGTACTTC
TRBV10-3	TRBJ2-1	NA	NA	CAILQGRDHNEQFF	TGTGCCATCCTTCAGGGCCGTGACCACAATGAGCAGTTCTTC
TRBV3-1	TRBJ2-1	TRBD2	few	CASSPRWGGAYNEQFF	TGTGCCAGCAGCCCCCGTTGGGGGGGGGCCTACAATGAGCAGTTCTTC
TRBV7-8	TRBJ2-1	TRBD2	few	CASSYRASGGGNTYSEQFF	TGTGCCAGCAGCTACCGAGCTAGCGGGGGGGGCAACACCTACAGTGAGCAGTTCTTC
TRBV7-9	TRBJ1-1	NA	few	CASSLTATREAFF	TGTGCCAGCAGCTTGACAGCAACTCGTGAAGCTTTCTTT
TRBV29-1	TRBJ1-5	NA	few	CSVATGGINQPQHF	TGCAGCGTTGCAACAGGAGGCATCAATCAGCCCCAGCATTTT
TRBV5-1	TRBJ2-5	NA	few	CATTAGRETQYF	TGCGCCACCACGGCAGGACGGGAGACCCAGTACTTC
TRBV5-1	TRBJ2-5	TRBD2	few	CASSLVGSGVIQETQYF	TGCGCCAGCAGCTTGGTTGGTAGCGGGGTGATACAAGAGACCCAGTACTTC
TRBV5-1	TRBJ1-1	TRBD1	many	CASSPRTGGMNTEAFF	TGCGCCAGCAGCCCTAGGACAGGGGGCATGAACACTGAAGCTTTCTTT
TRBV7-2	TRBJ1-5	NA	many	CASSINSDTLQHF	TGTGCCAGCAGTATAAATTCGGACACCCTACAGCATTTT